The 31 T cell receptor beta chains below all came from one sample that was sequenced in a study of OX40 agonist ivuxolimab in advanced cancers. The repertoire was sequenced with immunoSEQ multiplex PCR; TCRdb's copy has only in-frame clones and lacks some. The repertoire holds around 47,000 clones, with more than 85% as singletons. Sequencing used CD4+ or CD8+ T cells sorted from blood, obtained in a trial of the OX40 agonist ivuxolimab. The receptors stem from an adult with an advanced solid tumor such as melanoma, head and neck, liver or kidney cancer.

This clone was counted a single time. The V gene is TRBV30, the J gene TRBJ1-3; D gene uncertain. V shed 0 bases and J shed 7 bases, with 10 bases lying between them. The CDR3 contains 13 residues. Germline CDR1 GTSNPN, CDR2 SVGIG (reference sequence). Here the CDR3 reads CAWSVIPRNTIYF. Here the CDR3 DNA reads TGTGCCTGGAGTGTAATACCCCGGAACACCATATATTTT.

The CDR3 here is CASSFLPATQYF. The CDR3 DNA is TGTGCCAGCAGCTTTTTACCGGCGACCCAGTACTTC. This chain connects TRBV11-2 to TRBJ2-5, with D hard to call. Trimming removed 3 bases from V and 7 bases from J, with 9 bases in between. Per the germline V gene, CDR1 is SGHAT and CDR2 is FQNNGV. The CDR3 is 12 residues long.

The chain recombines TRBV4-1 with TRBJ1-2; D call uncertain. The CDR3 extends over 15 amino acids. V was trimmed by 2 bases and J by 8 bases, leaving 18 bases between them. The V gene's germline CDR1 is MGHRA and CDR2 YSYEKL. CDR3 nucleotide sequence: TGCGCCAGCAGCCAACTCCCGACGGACGGCAGAGGCTACACCTTC. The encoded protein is CASSQLPTDGRGYTF.

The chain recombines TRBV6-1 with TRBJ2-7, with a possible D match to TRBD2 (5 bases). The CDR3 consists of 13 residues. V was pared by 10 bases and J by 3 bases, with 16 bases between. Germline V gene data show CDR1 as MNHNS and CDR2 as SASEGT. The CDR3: CATRTEGYYEQYF. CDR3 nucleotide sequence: TGTGCCACCCGAACAGAGGGCTACTACGAGCAGTACTTC.

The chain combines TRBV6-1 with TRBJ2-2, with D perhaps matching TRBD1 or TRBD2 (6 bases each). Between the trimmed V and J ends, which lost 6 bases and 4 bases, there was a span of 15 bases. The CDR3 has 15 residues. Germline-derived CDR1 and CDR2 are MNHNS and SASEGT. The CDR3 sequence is CASSPGGGGTGELFF. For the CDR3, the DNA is TGTGCCAGCAGCCCCGGAGGGGGAGGCACCGGGGAGCTGTTTTTT.

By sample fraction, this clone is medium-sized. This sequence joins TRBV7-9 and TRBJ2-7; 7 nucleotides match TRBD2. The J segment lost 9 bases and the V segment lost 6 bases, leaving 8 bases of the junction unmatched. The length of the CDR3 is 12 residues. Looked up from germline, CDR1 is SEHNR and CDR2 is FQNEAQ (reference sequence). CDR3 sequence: CASRRAGEGQYF. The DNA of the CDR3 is TGTGCCAGCAGGAGGGCGGGGGAAGGGCAGTACTTC. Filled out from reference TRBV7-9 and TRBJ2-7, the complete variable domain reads DTGVSQNPRHKITKRGQNVTFRCDPISEHNRLYWYRQTLGQGPEFLTYFQNEAQLEKSRLLSDRFSAERPKGSFSTLEIQRTEQGDSAMYLCASRRAGEGQYFGPGTRLTVT.

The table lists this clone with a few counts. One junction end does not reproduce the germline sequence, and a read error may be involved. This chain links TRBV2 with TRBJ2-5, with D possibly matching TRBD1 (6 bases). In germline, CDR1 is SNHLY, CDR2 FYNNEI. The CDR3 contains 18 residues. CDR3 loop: CASSDPQQGRTPQEIQYF. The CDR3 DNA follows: TGTGCCAGCAGTGACCCCCAACAGGGAAGGACTCCCCAAGAGATCCAGTACTTC.

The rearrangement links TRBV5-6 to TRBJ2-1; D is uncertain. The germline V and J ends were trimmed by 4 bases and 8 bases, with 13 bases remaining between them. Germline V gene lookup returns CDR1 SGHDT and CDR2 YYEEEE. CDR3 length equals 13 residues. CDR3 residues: CASSRPGDYEQFF. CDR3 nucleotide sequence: TGTGCCAGCAGCCGCCCTGGGGATTATGAGCAGTTCTTC.

This CDR3 is CASSGLQETQYF. The CDR3 DNA sequence: TGTGCCAGCAGCGGACTACAAGAGACCCAGTACTTC. V is TRBV7-9 and J is TRBJ2-5, with D maybe TRBD2 (6 bases). V was shortened by 5 bases and J by 2 bases, with 6 bases between the two germline ends. The CDR3 runs 12 residues. The germline CDR1 and CDR2 sequences are SEHNR and FQNEAQ (reference sequence).

The CDR3 sequence: CASSPPYQETQYF. The CDR3 bases are TGTGCCAGCAGCCCCCCGTACCAAGAGACCCAGTACTTC. The genes are TRBV11-2 and TRBJ2-5; D unclear. With 5 bases removed from V and 0 bases from J, the gap between germline ends came to 7 bases. Per the germline V gene, CDR1 is SGHAT and CDR2 is FQNNGV. The CDR3 loop spans 13 amino acids.

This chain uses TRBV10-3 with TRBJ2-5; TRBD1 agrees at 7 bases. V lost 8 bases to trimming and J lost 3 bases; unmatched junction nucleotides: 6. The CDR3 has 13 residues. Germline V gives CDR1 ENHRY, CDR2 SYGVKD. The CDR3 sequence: CAIGQDREETQYF. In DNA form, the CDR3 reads TGTGCCATCGGTCAAGACAGGGAAGAGACCCAGTACTTC.

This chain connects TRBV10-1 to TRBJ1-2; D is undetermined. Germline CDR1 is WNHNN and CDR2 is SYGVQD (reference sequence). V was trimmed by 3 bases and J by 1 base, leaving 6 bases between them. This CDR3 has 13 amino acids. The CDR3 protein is CASSEGNNYGYTF. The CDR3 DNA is TGCGCCAGCAGTGAAGGAAATAACTATGGCTACACCTTC.

The CDR3 DNA is TGTGCCAGCGCCCCTCCAGGTCTGCCGGGTGGCTACACCTTC. As protein: CASAPPGLPGGYTF. V and J are TRBV27 and TRBJ1-2; the D is unclear. The CDR3 extends over 14 amino acids. The germline gives CDR1 MNHEY, CDR2 SMNVEV (reference sequence). The V end was cut by 8 bases, the J end by 7 bases, with 20 bases between.

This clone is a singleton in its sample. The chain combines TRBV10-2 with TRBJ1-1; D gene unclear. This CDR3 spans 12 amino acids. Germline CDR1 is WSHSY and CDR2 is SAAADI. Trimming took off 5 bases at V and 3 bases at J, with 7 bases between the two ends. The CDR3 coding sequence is TGCGCCAGCAGTCCGAGTGACACTGAAGCTTTCTTT. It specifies CASSPSDTEAFF.

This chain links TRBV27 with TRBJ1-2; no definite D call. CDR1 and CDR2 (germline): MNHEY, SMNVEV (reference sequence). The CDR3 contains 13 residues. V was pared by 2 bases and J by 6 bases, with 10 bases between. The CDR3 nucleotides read TGTGCCAGCAGTTTAATGGGTTTGGATGGCTACACCTTC. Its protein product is CASSLMGLDGYTF.

The CDR3 here is CASSLLPGSYGYTF. The CDR3 DNA is TGTGCCAGCAGCTTACTTCCTGGGTCTTATGGCTACACCTTC. The rearrangement uses TRBV7-9 and TRBJ1-2; D is unresolved. The V and J ends lost 2 bases and 5 bases respectively, with 12 bases between them. Germline V gene sequence: CDR1 SEHNR, CDR2 FQNEAQ (reference sequence). The CDR3 extends over 14 amino acids.

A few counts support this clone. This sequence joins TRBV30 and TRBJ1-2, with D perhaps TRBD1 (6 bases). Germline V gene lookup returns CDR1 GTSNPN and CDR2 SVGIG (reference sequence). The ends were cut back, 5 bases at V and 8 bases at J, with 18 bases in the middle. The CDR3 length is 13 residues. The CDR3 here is CAWEAGGAQGYTF. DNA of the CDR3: TGTGCCTGGGAAGCGGGGGGCGCGCAGGGCTACACCTTC.

The CDR3, as DNA: TGTGCCAGCAGTTACGGAAGCTCGAACACTGAAGCTTTCTTT. Amino acid sequence: CASSYGSSNTEAFF. V usage is TRBV6-5 and J usage is TRBJ1-1, with D unclear. This CDR3 contains 14 residues. The germline gives CDR1 MNHEY, CDR2 SVGAGI. Trimming left V 2 bases short and J 1 base short, with 8 bases between.

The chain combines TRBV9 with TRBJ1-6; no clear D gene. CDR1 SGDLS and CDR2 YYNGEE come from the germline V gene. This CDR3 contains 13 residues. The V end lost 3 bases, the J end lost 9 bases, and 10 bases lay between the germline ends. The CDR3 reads CASSGAYGSPLHF. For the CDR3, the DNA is TGTGCCAGCAGCGGCGCCTACGGTTCACCCCTCCACTTT.

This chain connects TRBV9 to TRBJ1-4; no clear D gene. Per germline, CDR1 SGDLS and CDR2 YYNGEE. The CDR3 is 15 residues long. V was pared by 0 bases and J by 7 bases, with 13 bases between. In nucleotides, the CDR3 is TGTGCCAGCAGCGTAGGATCCGGGGTGGGTGAAAAACTGTTTTTT. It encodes CASSVGSGVGEKLFF. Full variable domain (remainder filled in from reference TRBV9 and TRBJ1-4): DSGVTQTPKHLITATGQRVTLRCSPRSGDLSVYWYQQSLDQGLQFLIQYYNGEERAKGNILERFSAQQFPDLHSELNLSSLELGDSALYFCASSVGSGVGEKLFFGSGTQLSVL.

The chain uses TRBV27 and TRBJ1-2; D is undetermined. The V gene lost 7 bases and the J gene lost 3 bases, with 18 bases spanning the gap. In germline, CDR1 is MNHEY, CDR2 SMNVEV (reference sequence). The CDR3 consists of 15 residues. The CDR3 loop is CASMETVGSYYGYTF. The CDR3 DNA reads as TGTGCCAGCATGGAGACGGTCGGGTCCTACTATGGCTACACCTTC.

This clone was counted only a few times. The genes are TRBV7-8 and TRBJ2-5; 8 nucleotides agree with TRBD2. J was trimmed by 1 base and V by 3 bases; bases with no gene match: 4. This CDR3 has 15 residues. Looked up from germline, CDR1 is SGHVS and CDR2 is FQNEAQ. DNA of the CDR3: TGTGCCAGCAGCTTCGGGGGGGGAATCCAAGAGACCCAGTACTTC. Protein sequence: CASSFGGGIQETQYF.

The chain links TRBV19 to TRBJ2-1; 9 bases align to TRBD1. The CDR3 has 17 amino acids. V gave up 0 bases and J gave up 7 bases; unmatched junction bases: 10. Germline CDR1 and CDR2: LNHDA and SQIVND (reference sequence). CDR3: CASSIDLATGTGNEQFF. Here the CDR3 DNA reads TGTGCCAGTAGTATAGATCTTGCAACCGGGACAGGGAATGAGCAGTTCTTC. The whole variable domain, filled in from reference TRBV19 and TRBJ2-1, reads DGGITQSPKYLFRKEGQNVTLSCEQNLNHDAMYWYRQDPGQGLRLIYYSQIVNDFQKGDIAEGYSVSREKKESFPLTVTSAQKNPTAFYLCASSIDLATGTGNEQFFGPGTRLTVL.

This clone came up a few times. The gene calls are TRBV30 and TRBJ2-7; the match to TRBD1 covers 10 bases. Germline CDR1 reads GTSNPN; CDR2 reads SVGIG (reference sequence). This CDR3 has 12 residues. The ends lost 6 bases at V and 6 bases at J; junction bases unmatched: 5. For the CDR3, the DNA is TGTGCCTGTTCGGACAGGGGGAGCGAGCAGTACTTC. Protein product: CACSDRGSEQYF.

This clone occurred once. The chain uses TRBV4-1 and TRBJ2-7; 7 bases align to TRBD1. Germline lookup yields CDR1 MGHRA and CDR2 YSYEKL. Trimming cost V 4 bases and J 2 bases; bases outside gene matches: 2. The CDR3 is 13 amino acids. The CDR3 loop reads CASSLDRAYEQYF. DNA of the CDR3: TGCGCCAGCAGCCTCGACAGGGCCTACGAGCAGTACTTC.

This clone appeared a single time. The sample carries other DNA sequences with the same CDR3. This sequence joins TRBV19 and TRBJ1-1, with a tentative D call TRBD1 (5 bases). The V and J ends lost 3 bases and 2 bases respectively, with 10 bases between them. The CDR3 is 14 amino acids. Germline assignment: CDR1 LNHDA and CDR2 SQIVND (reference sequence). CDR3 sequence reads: CASSIGRGNTEAFF. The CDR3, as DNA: TGTGCCAGTAGTATTGGGAGGGGAAACACTGAAGCTTTCTTT. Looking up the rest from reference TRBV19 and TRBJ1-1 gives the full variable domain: DGGITQSPKYLFRKEGQNVTLSCEQNLNHDAMYWYRQDPGQGLRLIYYSQIVNDFQKGDIAEGYSVSREKKESFPLTVTSAQKNPTAFYLCASSIGRGNTEAFFGQGTRLTVV.

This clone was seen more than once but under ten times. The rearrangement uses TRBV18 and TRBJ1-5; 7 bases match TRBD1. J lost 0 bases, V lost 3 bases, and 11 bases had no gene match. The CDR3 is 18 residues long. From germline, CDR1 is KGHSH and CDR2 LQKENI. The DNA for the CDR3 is TGTGCCAGCTCACCCGACAGGGACGATTCCTATAGCAATCAGCCCCAGCATTTT. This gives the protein CASSPDRDDSYSNQPQHF.

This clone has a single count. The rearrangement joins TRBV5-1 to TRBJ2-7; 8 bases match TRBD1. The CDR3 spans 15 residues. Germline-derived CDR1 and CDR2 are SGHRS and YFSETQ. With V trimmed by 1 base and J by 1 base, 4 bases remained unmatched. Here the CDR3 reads CASSLRQGASYEQYF. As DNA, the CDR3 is TGCGCCAGCAGCTTGCGGCAGGGGGCTTCCTACGAGCAGTACTTC. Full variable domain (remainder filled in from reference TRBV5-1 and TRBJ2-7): KAGVTQTPRYLIKTRGQQVTLSCSPISGHRSVSWYQQTPGQGLQFLFEYFSETQRNKGNFPGRFSGRQFSNSRSEMNVSTLELGDSALYLCASSLRQGASYEQYFGPGTRLTVT.

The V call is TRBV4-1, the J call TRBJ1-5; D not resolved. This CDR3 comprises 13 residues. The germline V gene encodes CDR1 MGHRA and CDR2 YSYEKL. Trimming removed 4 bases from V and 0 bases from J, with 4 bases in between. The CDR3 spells CASSPVSNQPQHF. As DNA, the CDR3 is TGCGCCAGCAGCCCCGTTAGCAATCAGCCCCAGCATTTT.

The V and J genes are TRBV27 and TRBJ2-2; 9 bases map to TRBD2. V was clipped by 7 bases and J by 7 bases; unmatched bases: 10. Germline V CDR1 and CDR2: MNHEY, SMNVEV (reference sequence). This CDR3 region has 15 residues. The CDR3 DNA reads TGTGCCAGCACCTATGGAGCGGGGGGCCGCGGGGAGCTGTTTTTT. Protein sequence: CASTYGAGGRGELFF.

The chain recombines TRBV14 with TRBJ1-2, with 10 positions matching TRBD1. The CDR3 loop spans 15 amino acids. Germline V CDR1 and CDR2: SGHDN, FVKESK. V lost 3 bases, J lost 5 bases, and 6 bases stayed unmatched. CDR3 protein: CASSHDRGRVYGYTF. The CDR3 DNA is TGTGCCAGCAGCCACGACAGGGGGCGGGTGTATGGCTACACCTTC. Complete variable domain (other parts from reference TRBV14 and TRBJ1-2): EAGVTQFPSHSVIEKGQTVTLRCDPISGHDNLYWYRRVMGKEIKFLLHFVKESKQDESGMPNNRFLAERTGGTYSTLKVQPAELEDSGVYFCASSHDRGRVYGYTFGSGTRLTVV.